This T cell receptor (beta chain) came from a study of breast tumors, draining lymph nodes, adjacent tissues. Study-level findings and limits: Tumors had less TCR diversity than lymph nodes, more than nontumor tissue. The lymph node origin of tumor T cells was framed as consistent with a hypothesis, not demonstrated. Data fit most tumor T cells coming from lymph node, expanding in tumor.

This clonotype has at least ten counts. Its target is not known. This CDR3 is 16 amino acids long. Trimming shortened V by 2 bases and J by 1 base, and 12 bases separated the two germline ends. The germline V gene has CDR1 SGHTA and CDR2 FQGNSA. Samples came from axillary lymph nodes draining the breast cancer. MiXCR, run by TCRdb on the multiplex PCR reads, gives a single entry per CDR3 protein. The sample records more than 200,000 distinct CDR3 sequences, roughly 32% being singletons. The sequencing input was axillary lymph node tissue. The rearrangement uses TRBV7-2 and TRBJ2-1; D uncertain. This sequence was found in a female donor with breast cancer. Some clones in this sample may be carry-over from other donors' samples. The CDR3 loop is CASSLHRASSYNEQFF. The CDR3 DNA reads as TGTGCCAGCAGCTTACATAGGGCCTCTTCCTACAATGAGCAGTTCTTC.